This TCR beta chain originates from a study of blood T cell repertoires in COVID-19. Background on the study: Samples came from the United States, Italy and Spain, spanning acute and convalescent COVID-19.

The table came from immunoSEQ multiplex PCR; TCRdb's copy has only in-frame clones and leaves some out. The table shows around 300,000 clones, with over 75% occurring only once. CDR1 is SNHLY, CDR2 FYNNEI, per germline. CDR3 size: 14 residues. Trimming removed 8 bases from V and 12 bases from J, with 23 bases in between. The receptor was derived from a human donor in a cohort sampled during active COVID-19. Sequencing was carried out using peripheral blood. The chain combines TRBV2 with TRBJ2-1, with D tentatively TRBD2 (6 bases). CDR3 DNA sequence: TGTGCCAGCCGCAGTGAGGGTGGGACTGTGCGGCAGTTCTTC. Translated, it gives CASRSEGGTVRQFF.